This TCR beta chain appears in the sequencing data of a study of blood T cells in healthy people across ages. Trimming cost V 3 bases and J 4 bases; bases outside gene matches: 8. Germline V lookup: CDR1 SNHLY, CDR2 FYNNEI. The CDR3 runs to 15 residues. Each sample yielded at least 6 million isolated PBMCs. The second PCR ran roughly 6 to 11 cycles with a sample-barcoded 5' primer and J-beta primers. TCRdb fed the 5' RACE reads into MiXCR, producing one record per CDR3 protein. Counted here are roughly 1.7 million distinct CDR3 sequences, 34% occurring once; the ten biggest clones make up roughly 10%.

Input material: blood. This receptor was identified in a woman in her 30s in good health. The V gene is TRBV2, the J gene TRBJ1-2; 7 nucleotides match TRBD1. This CDR3 is CASSDPARDSYGYTF. CDR3 coding DNA: TGTGCCAGCAGTGATCCGGCCAGGGACAGCTATGGCTACACCTTC.